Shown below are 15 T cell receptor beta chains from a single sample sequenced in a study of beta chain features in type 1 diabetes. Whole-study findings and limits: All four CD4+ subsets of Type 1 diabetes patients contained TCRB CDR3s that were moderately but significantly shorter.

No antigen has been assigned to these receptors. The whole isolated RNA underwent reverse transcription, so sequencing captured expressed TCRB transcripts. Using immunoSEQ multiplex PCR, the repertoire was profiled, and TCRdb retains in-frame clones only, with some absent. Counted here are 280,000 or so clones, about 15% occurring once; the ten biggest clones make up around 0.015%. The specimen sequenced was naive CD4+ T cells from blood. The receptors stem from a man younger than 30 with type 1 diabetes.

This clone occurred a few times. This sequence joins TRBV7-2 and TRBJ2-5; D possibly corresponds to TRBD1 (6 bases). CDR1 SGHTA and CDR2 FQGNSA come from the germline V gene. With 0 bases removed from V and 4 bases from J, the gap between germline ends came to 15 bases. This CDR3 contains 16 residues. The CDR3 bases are TGTGCCAGCAGCTTAGCGAGGTGGGGGCAGCGAGAGACCCAGTACTTC. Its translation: CASSLARWGQRETQYF.

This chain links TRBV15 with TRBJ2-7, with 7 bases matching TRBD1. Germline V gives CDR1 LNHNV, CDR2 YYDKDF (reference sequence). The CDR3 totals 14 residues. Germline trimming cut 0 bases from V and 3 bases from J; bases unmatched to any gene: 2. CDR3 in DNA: TGTGCCACCAGCAGAGATGCAGGGGGCTACGAGCAGTACTTC. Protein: CATSRDAGGYEQYF.

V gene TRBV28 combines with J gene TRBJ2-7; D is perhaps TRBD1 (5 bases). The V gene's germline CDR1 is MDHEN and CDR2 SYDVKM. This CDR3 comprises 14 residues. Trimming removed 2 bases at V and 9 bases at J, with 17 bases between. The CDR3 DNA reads TGTGCCAGCAGTTTAAACCAGGGTTACTCTCCGCAGTACTTC. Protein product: CASSLNQGYSPQYF.

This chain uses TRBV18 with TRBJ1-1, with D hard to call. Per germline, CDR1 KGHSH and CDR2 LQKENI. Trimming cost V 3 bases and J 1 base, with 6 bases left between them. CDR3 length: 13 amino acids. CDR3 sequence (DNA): TGTGCCAGCTCACCGAGTCCGAACACTGAAGCTTTCTTT. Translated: CASSPSPNTEAFF.

CDR3 amino acids: CASSYRGREAFF. The CDR3 DNA reads as TGTGCCAGCAGTTACAGGGGAAGGGAAGCTTTCTTT. J is TRBJ1-1 and V is TRBV6-5, with D possibly being TRBD1 (5 bases). With 2 bases removed from V and 8 bases from J, the gap between germline ends came to 9 bases. Per germline, CDR1 MNHEY and CDR2 SVGAGI. This CDR3 region has 12 residues.

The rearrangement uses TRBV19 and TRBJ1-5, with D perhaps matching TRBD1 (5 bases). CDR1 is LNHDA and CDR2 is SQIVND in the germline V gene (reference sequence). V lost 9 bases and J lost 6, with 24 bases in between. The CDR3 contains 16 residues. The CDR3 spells CASSHGGYRQGQPQHF. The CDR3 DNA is TGTGCCAGCTCCCATGGTGGGTATAGGCAGGGTCAGCCCCAGCATTTT.

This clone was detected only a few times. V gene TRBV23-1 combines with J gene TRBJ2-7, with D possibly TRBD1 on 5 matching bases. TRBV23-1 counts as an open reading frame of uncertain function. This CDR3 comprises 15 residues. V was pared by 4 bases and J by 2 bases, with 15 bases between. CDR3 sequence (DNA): TGCGCCAGCAGTCCTCAGGGTAGAAGGGCCTACGAGCAGTACTTC. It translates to CASSPQGRRAYEQYF.

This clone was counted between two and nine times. The CDR3 DNA is TGTGCCAGCAGCCAACAGGGGACGAGCACAGATACGCAGTATTTT. Its translation is CASSQQGTSTDTQYF. The genes are TRBV5-4 and TRBJ2-3; TRBD1 matches 7 bases. The CDR3 contains 15 residues. Losses at the gene ends were 4 bases for V and 0 bases for J; bases not matched to a gene: 5. Per germline, CDR1 SGHNT and CDR2 YYREEE (reference sequence).

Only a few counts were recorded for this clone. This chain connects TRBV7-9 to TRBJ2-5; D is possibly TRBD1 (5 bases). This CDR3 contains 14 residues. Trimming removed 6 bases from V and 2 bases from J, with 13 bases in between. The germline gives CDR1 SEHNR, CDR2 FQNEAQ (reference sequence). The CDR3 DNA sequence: TGTGCCAGCAGGTTCGACAGAGCACAAGAGACCCAGTACTTC. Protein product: CASRFDRAQETQYF.

The CDR3 region is CASSRGRGQGGETQYF. The CDR3 coding sequence is TGTGCCAGCAGCCGAGGCCGGGGACAGGGCGGAGAGACCCAGTACTTC. The chain has TRBV7-8 and TRBJ2-5; 9 positions agree with TRBD1. The CDR3 is 16 residues long. J gave up 4 bases and V 5 bases, and 11 bases lay outside the gene matches. CDR1 SGHVS and CDR2 FQNEAQ come from the germline V gene.

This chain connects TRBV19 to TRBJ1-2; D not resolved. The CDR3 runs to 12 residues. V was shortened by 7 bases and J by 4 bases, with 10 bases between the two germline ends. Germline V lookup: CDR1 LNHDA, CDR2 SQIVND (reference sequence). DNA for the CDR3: TGTGCCAGTACCCCGAGAAGCTATGGCTACACCTTC. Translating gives CASTPRSYGYTF. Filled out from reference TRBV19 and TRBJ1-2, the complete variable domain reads DGGITQSPKYLFRKEGQNVTLSCEQNLNHDAMYWYRQDPGQGLRLIYYSQIVNDFQKGDIAEGYSVSREKKESFPLTVTSAQKNPTAFYLCASTPRSYGYTFGSGTRLTVV.

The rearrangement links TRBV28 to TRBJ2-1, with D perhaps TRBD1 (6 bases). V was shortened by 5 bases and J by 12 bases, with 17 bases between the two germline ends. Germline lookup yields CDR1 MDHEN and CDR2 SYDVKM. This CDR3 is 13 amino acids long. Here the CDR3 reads CASSRSLTGGQFF. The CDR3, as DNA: TGTGCCAGCAGTAGGAGCCTGACAGGAGGGCAGTTCTTC.

CDR3: CASSHWTSGRESEQYF. The CDR3 region has the DNA TGTGCCAGCAGCCATTGGACTAGCGGGAGGGAAAGCGAGCAGTACTTC. The V call is TRBV13, the J call TRBJ2-7; 15 nucleotides align to TRBD2. Germline V gene data show CDR1 as PRHDT and CDR2 as FYEKMQ (reference sequence). V gave up 5 bases and J gave up 6 bases; unmatched junction bases: 8. This CDR3 is built from 16 residues.

CDR3 sequence: CASSHSAIFKETQYF. In DNA, the CDR3 is TGTGCCAGCTCACATTCAGCGATCTTTAAAGAGACCCAGTACTTC. The J gene is TRBJ2-5, the V gene TRBV18; D unresolved. CDR3 size: 15 residues. Germline CDR1 KGHSH, CDR2 LQKENI. V lost 4 bases and J lost 3, with 15 bases in between. Complete variable domain (other parts from reference TRBV18 and TRBJ2-5): NAGVMQNPRHLVRRRGQEARLRCSPMKGHSHVYWYRQLPEEGLKFMVYLQKENIIDESGMPKERFSAEFPKEGPSILRIQQVVRGDSAAYFCASSHSAIFKETQYFGPGTRLLVL.

The DNA for the CDR3 is TGCAGCGTTGAACCTAGACTAGACTACAATGAGCAGTTCTTC. Residues: CSVEPRLDYNEQFF. The chain joins TRBV29-1 to TRBJ2-1, with a tentative D call TRBD2 (6 bases). Germline-derived CDR1 and CDR2 are SQVTM and ANQGSEA. Trimming removed 2 bases from V and 3 bases from J, with 11 bases in between. The CDR3 has 14 amino acids.